One sample yielded the 2 T cell receptor beta chains listed below, sequenced in a study of T cells in Graves' hyperthyroidism and ophthalmopathy. What was amplified from RNA transcripts were TCR beta CDR3 regions. Researchers ran a first-round RT-PCR on the TCR CDR3 using the HTBI primer set. Via MiXCR, TCRdb re-called the multiplex PCR reads, giving one row per CDR3 protein. Here the sample spans around 290,000 distinct CDR3 sequences, 17% being singletons. The sample was blood. Receptors were obtained from a woman aged 55-69 years with Graves' ophthalmopathy.

The CDR3 sequence: CASSLDPLGETQYF. The CDR3 DNA sequence: TGTGCCAGCAGCTTAGATCCGCTGGGGGAGACCCAGTACTTC. The rearrangement joins TRBV11-2 to TRBJ2-5, with D unclear. Germline lookup yields CDR1 SGHAT and CDR2 FQNNGV. V was shortened by 0 bases and J by 5 bases, with 10 bases between the two germline ends. The CDR3 spans 14 residues. The full variable domain, completed using reference TRBV11-2 and TRBJ2-5, is EAGVAQSPRYKIIEKRQSVAFWCNPISGHATLYWYQQILGQGPKLLIQFQNNGVVDDSQLPKDRFSAERLKGVDSTLKIQPAKLEDSAVYLCASSLDPLGETQYFGPGTRLLVL.

The V call is TRBV5-4, the J call TRBJ2-7; 8 nucleotides align to TRBD2. The CDR3 is made up of 16 amino acids. V lost 2 bases to trimming and J lost 1 base; unmatched junction nucleotides: 8. Germline CDR1 and CDR2: SGHNT and YYREEE (reference sequence). The CDR3, as DNA: TGTGCCAGCAGCTTCGGGGGGGGGGTTTATTCCTACGAGCAGTACTTC. Its protein is CASSFGGGVYSYEQYF.